This passage covers 14 T cell receptor beta chains from one sample sequenced in a study of T cell repertoires in aging, cancer and after chemotherapy. TCR beta rearrangements were amplified from peripheral blood genomic DNA. TRB rearrangements spanning V, D and J were amplified using mixed TRB-A/B primers. TCRdb independently ran MiXCR on the multiplex PCR reads; one entry per CDR3 protein. The sample holds several thousand distinct CDR3 sequences, approximately 30% seen once. The source material was blood. The receptors were sampled from a human donor with a blood cancer.

This clonotype rates as medium-sized. This sequence joins TRBV19 and TRBJ2-2; no clear D. Trimming took off 3 bases at V and 3 bases at J, with 11 bases between the two ends. There are 15 residues in the CDR3. The V gene's germline CDR1 is LNHDA and CDR2 SQIVND (reference sequence). CDR3 loop: CASSMLRSDTGELFF. CDR3 DNA: TGTGCCAGTAGTATGCTCCGGTCGGACACCGGGGAGCTGTTTTTT.

Comment on this clonotype: The conserved phenylalanine or tryptophan normally closing the CDR3 is absent here, so this likely arose from a read error. The J gene is TRBJ2-7, the V gene TRBV18; D gene uncertain. Germline V gene data show CDR1 as KGHSH and CDR2 as LQKENI. Deletions cut 0 bases from V and 0 bases from J, with 12 bases between. This CDR3 has 16 residues. The CDR3, as DNA: TGTGCCAGCTCACCACCGAACAGTGCGAGCTCCTACGAGCAGTACTTA. Translating it yields CASSPPNSASSYEQYL.

Comment on this clonotype: This could be a read error, since a much larger clone is one nucleotide away. This chain links TRBV12-3 or TRBV12-4 with TRBJ1-1, with D unclear. V lost 4 bases, J lost 6 bases, and 9 bases lay in between. CDR3 size: 12 residues. The CDR3 protein is CASSYTSAEAFF. The CDR3 bases are TGTGCCAGCAGTTATACAAGCGCTGAAGCTTTCTTT.

This clonotype was seen only a few times. The V call is TRBV19, the J call TRBJ1-1; no definite D call. This CDR3 has 14 residues. The V gene's germline CDR1 is LNHDA and CDR2 SQIVND (reference sequence). Trimming took 3 bases from V and 0 from J, leaving 8 bases between them. The CDR3: CASSISDLNTEAFF. CDR3 nucleotide sequence: TGTGCCAGTAGTATCTCAGACTTGAACACTGAAGCTTTCTTT.

The genes are TRBV6-6 and TRBJ2-2; 7 bases are shared with TRBD1. CDR3 length: 16 amino acids. The V and J ends lost 2 bases and 5 bases, in that order; junction bases with no gene match: 8. Per germline, CDR1 MNHNY and CDR2 SVGAGI (reference sequence). DNA for the CDR3: TGTGCCAGCAGTTACGCGGACAGGACGACTACCGGGGAGCTGTTTTTT. It codes for CASSYADRTTTGELFF.

V gene TRBV6-1 combines with J gene TRBJ1-5; D is possibly TRBD1 (5 bases). The CDR3 length is 18 residues. Trimming shortened V by 4 bases and J by 1 base, and 20 bases separated the two germline ends. Germline assignment: CDR1 MNHNS and CDR2 SASEGT. CDR3 nucleotide sequence: TGTGCCAGCAGTGGACAATTCAGAGGGACCGCCAGCAATCAGCCCCAGCATTTT. This encodes CASSGQFRGTASNQPQHF.

This clonotype was counted between two and nine times. The CDR3 nucleotides are TGTGCCAGCAGTCTTGGGGGCCCAGGGGGCGGCAATCAGCCCCAGCATTTT. This codes for CASSLGGPGGGNQPQHF. V usage is TRBV6-2 or TRBV6-3 and J usage is TRBJ1-5; 8 bases fit TRBD1. Germline assignment: CDR1 MNHEY and CDR2 SVGEGT. There are 17 residues in the CDR3. J lost 2 bases, V lost 5 bases, and 11 bases had no gene match.

The genes are TRBV27 and TRBJ2-7, with D uncertain. CDR1 and CDR2 from the germline V gene are MNHEY and SMNVEV (reference sequence). V was cut by 2 bases and J by 3 bases, with 8 bases left in between. The CDR3 sequence is 13 residues long. CDR3 nucleotides: TGTGCCAGCAGTTTAGCCCCTAACTACGAGCAGTACTTC. It encodes CASSLAPNYEQYF.

This clonotype is judged medium-sized. The chain joins TRBV30 to TRBJ2-1; D tentatively fits TRBD1 or TRBD2 (5 bases each). Germline V lookup: CDR1 GTSNPN, CDR2 SVGIG (reference sequence). V was trimmed by 6 bases and J by 7 bases, leaving 10 bases between them. There are 11 residues in the CDR3. CDR3 sequence reads: CACSEGNEQFF. The CDR3 DNA reads as TGTGCCTGTTCAGAGGGGAATGAGCAGTTCTTC. Drawing the rest from reference TRBV30 and TRBJ2-1, the complete variable domain is SQTIHQWPATLVQPVGSPLSLECTVEGTSNPNLYWYRQAAGRGLQLLFYSVGIGQISSEVPQNLSASRPQDRQFILSSKKLLLSDSGFYLCACSEGNEQFFGPGTRLTVL.

The chain has TRBV5-1 and TRBJ2-3; 7 bases align to TRBD1. The J segment lost 5 bases and the V segment lost 3 bases, leaving 6 bases of the junction unmatched. The CDR3 consists of 14 residues. CDR1 is SGHRS, CDR2 YFSETQ, per germline. The DNA for the CDR3 is TGCGCCAGCAGCTCCGGGACAGCAGGAGATACGCAGTATTTT. It encodes CASSSGTAGDTQYF.

This clonotype was detected a few times. The rearrangement joins TRBV30 to TRBJ2-7; weak D call: TRBD2 (6 bases). There are 13 residues in the CDR3. Germline values: CDR1 GTSNPN, CDR2 SVGIG (reference sequence). Trimming removed 2 bases at V and 3 bases at J, with 11 bases between. The CDR3 is CAWSREVVYEQYF. CDR3 DNA: TGTGCCTGGAGTAGGGAGGTAGTCTACGAGCAGTACTTC.

The chain is built from TRBV6-1 and TRBJ2-5; TRBD1 matches at 7 bases. CDR1 and CDR2 (germline): MNHNS, SASEGT. This CDR3 is built from 13 residues. With V trimmed by 6 bases and J by 4 bases, 5 bases remained unmatched. CDR3 DNA: TGTGCCAGCAGCCGCCACAGGGGAGAGACCCAGTACTTC. The encoded protein is CASSRHRGETQYF.

The chain links TRBV11-2 to TRBJ2-7, with unresolved D. V was shortened by 0 bases and J by 8 bases, with 11 bases between the two germline ends. Germline CDR1 is SGHAT and CDR2 is FQNNGV. The CDR3 loop spans 13 amino acids. The CDR3 sequence is CASSLESQSKQYF. The DNA for the CDR3 is TGTGCCAGCAGCTTAGAGTCGCAGAGTAAGCAGTACTTC.

This clonotype counts as medium-sized. This chain joins TRBV12-3 or TRBV12-4 and TRBJ1-6, with D perhaps TRBD1 (5 bases). The CDR3 sequence is 14 residues long. V was trimmed by 0 bases and J by 12 bases, leaving 12 bases between them. CDR3 DNA: TGTGCCAGCAGTTTAGCCAGGGAGGTTGGACCCCTCCACTTT. Amino acid sequence: CASSLAREVGPLHF.